The clone carrying this T cell receptor (beta chain) was seen a single time. Its antigen is as yet unknown. These data originate in a study of radiation and T cells in renal cell carcinoma. Study in general: Nephrectomy followed 15 Gy stereotactic body radiation by 4 weeks.

Time point of the sample: blood 2 weeks post-SBRT. Treatment meaning: 15 Gy SBRT to primary tumor, nephrectomy 4 weeks later. This renal cell carcinoma was of the clear cell type. This CDR3 contains 13 residues. V lost 8 bases and J lost 5; bases outside the gene matches: 8. Germline CDR1 and CDR2: MNHNS and SASEGT. Study-wide points: From baseline, blood top tumor clonotypes peaked at 2 weeks post-radiation.

The assay was immunoSEQ multiplex PCR, and TCRdb's table has in-frame clones only and misses some. The sample contains around 130,000 clones, 75% to 85% of which appear only once. The chain links TRBV6-1 to TRBJ2-5, with 7 nucleotides matching TRBD2. The TCR comes from a woman in her sixties or seventies with renal cell carcinoma. Sequenced material: blood, taken from a patient whose treatment included radiotherapy and nephrectomy. In DNA form, the CDR3 reads TGTGCCAGCTCGTGGGGAGGGGACGAGACCCAGTACTTC. It encodes CASSWGGDETQYF.